What follows is one TCR beta chain and its context. The antigen this receptor binds is unknown. Per-base quality was not reported, and no clone a single base away is much larger than it. V is shortened by 0 bases, J by 5 bases, and the region joining them spans 11 bases. The germline V gene specifies SGHRS as CDR1 and YFSETQ as CDR2. Inclusive of the bounding cysteine and phenylalanine, the CDR3 is 14 residues long. Just the 42-base CDR3 DNA is kept, in frame starting at base 1. This sample is drawn from a study of sequential checkpoint blockade in melanoma (dated by TCRdb to the late 2010s). As for the study more broadly: Patients were assigned by 1:1 randomization to either first-line nivolumab followed by ipilimumab (arm A) or ipilimumab followed by nivolumab (arm B). Maintenance nivolumab was given following each of the two trial sequences.

This sample's treatment or condition label indicates: randomized to nivolumab then ipilimumab (arm A) or the reverse (arm B). None of the trial patients had been given prior DNA-damaging chemotherapy. Thawed PBMCs were sorted on a FACS Aria II flow cytometer to isolate live CD3+CD8+ cells negative for CD19 and CD56. Samples were obtained from patients with melanoma enrolled in CheckMate 064, a randomized, open-label phase II trial of sequential checkpoint blockade. Leukapheresis was used to collect peripheral blood mononuclear cells, which were then purified with Ficoll-Paque and frozen in human serum with 10% DMSO. Immediately after sorting, the purity of the sorted blood CD3+CD8+ cells was confirmed to be >95%, and DNA was then extracted. Broader findings and caveats from the paper: The response-prediction model combining TCR metrics and mutation burden needs validation in larger, independent patient cohorts.

TCRbeta CDR3 regions were immunosequenced from genomic DNA with the immunoSEQ Assay. Genomic DNA was amplified by bias-controlled multiplex PCR before high-throughput sequencing. Processing in the source paper ran as follows. To quantify the absolute abundance of each unique TCRbeta CDR3 region, the sequences were collapsed and filtered. Clonality, defined as 1 minus Pielou's evenness, was calculated using productive rearrangements only. Clones with significantly greater frequencies in on-treatment versus baseline samples were identified using a previously published method. Here the immuneACCESS table is served through TCRdb, limited to in-frame sequences with V and J called. Missing clones are a known gap in these copies; in checked studies unresolved V genes cover under half, and the rest lacks a known reason. The V and J calls and clone size are taken from that table; D and trimming were inferred from the DNA. This sample lists about 10,000 clones; around 80% were detected once. Of the sample, around 10% is held by the ten largest clones.

The receptor was isolated from a human donor with melanoma. This chain joins TRBV5-1 to TRBJ1-1; a tentative D match to TRBD1 spans 5 bases. The specimen comprised CD8+ T cells sorted from blood (inferred from file names), sampled from a patient given nivolumab and ipilimumab in sequence. CDR3 region: CASSLAGGETEAFF. The nucleotide sequence is TGCGCCAGCAGCTTGGCCGGGGGGGAGACTGAAGCTTTCTTT.